The 27 T cell receptor beta chains below were found in one sample sequenced in a study of cytomegalovirus exposure and HLA in healthy donors. The PCR made use of 60 Vbeta and 13 Jbeta primers. Using immunoSEQ multiplex PCR, the repertoire was profiled, and TCRdb retains in-frame clones only, with some absent. In the table there are about 180,000 clones, around 77% of which are singletons. The sequencing sample was made of PBMCs. The origin of the receptors is a man in his sixties in good health and CMV-seronegative.

V usage is TRBV19 and J usage is TRBJ2-2; the D is unclear. The germline V gene encodes CDR1 LNHDA and CDR2 SQIVND (reference sequence). The CDR3 totals 14 residues. Trimming took off 6 bases at V and 7 bases at J, with 15 bases between the two ends. The CDR3 DNA sequence: TGTGCCAGTAGCGCCCTTGGGCTTGGCGGGGAGCTGTTTTTT. This codes for CASSALGLGGELFF.

The chain couples TRBV28 to TRBJ1-2; possible D gene TRBD1, 5 bases. The CDR3 sequence is 14 residues long. Looked up from germline, CDR1 is MDHEN and CDR2 is SYDVKM. V was trimmed by 2 bases and J by 6 bases, leaving 13 bases between them. The CDR3, as DNA: TGTGCCAGCAGTTTACCCATCTCAGGGCATGGCTACACCTTC. Translated: CASSLPISGHGYTF.

J is TRBJ1-4 and V is TRBV6-5; D is possibly TRBD1 (6 bases). CDR3 length: 15 amino acids. Per the germline V gene, CDR1 is MNHEY and CDR2 is SVGAGI. The ends were cut back, 7 bases at V and 5 bases at J, with 17 bases in the middle. This CDR3 is CASTHYDRSNEKLFF. DNA of the CDR3: TGTGCCAGCACCCACTATGACAGGTCGAATGAAAAACTGTTTTTT.

The rearrangement joins TRBV19 to TRBJ2-2; perhaps TRBD1 as D (5 bases). Germline V gives CDR1 LNHDA, CDR2 SQIVND (reference sequence). Trimming shortened V by 6 bases and J by 0 bases, and 11 bases separated the two germline ends. The CDR3 spans 15 residues. In DNA form, the CDR3 reads TGTGCCAGTAGAGTAGGGGTCTCGAACACCGGGGAGCTGTTTTTT. Translation gives CASRVGVSNTGELFF.

This rearrangement joins TRBV2 to TRBJ1-5, with a weak D call TRBD1 (6 bases). The CDR3 covers 14 residues. The V end lost 8 bases, the J end lost 1 base, and 12 bases lay between the germline ends. Germline CDR1 is SNHLY and CDR2 is FYNNEI. CDR3 sequence: CASGQIRSNQPQHF. In nucleotides, the CDR3 is TGTGCCAGCGGACAGATTCGGAGCAATCAGCCCCAGCATTTT.

CDR3: CASSLRSSGSRDEQYF. The CDR3 coding sequence is TGCGCCAGCAGCTTGAGGTCTAGCGGGAGTCGGGACGAGCAGTACTTC. The chain joins TRBV5-1 to TRBJ2-7; 10 bases are a match to TRBD2. After removal of 1 base from V and 5 bases from J, the junction contained 9 bases not matched to a gene. Germline CDR1 and CDR2: SGHRS and YFSETQ. The CDR3 extends over 16 amino acids.

The chain employs TRBV11-2 and TRBJ2-7, with 9 bases that match TRBD1. Per the germline V gene, CDR1 is SGHAT and CDR2 is FQNNGV. V was clipped by 2 bases and J by 5 bases; unmatched bases: 7. CDR3 length: 15 residues. The CDR3 spells CASSLRRGTGHEQYF. The CDR3 bases are TGTGCCAGCAGCTTACGCCGCGGGACAGGGCACGAGCAGTACTTC.

This chain links TRBV7-9 with TRBJ2-7; weak D call: TRBD2 (6 bases). Germline CDR1 SEHNR, CDR2 FQNEAQ (reference sequence). V was clipped by 1 base and J by 3 bases, with 13 bases between them. This CDR3 comprises 15 residues. The CDR3 sequence: CASSLDQGLNYEQYF. The CDR3 bases are TGTGCCAGCAGCTTAGATCAGGGACTTAACTACGAGCAGTACTTC.

CDR3 bases: TGTGCCAGCAGCTTTGGTCCGACAGGGATTTACGAGCAGTACTTC. Its translation is CASSFGPTGIYEQYF. The chain joins TRBV7-6 to TRBJ2-7; 7 bases match TRBD1. Trimming cost V 3 bases and J 4 bases; bases outside gene matches: 9. The germline V gene has CDR1 SGHVS and CDR2 FNYEAQ. The CDR3 is 15 residues long. The full variable domain, with the rest looked up from reference TRBV7-6 and TRBJ2-7, is GAGVSQSPRYKVTKRGQDVALRCDPISGHVSLYWYRQALGQGPEFLTYFNYEAQQDKSGLPNDRFSAERPEGSISTLTIQRTEQRDSAMYRCASSFGPTGIYEQYFGPGTRLTVT.

The chain carries TRBV28 and TRBJ1-4, with D possibly TRBD1 on 5 matching bases. The length of the CDR3 is 12 residues. Trimming took 5 bases from V and 7 from J, leaving 8 bases between them. Germline V lookup: CDR1 MDHEN, CDR2 SYDVKM. DNA for the CDR3: TGTGCCAGCAGTATTACAGGTGAAAAACTGTTTTTT. Amino acids: CASSITGEKLFF.

The V call is TRBV11-2, the J call TRBJ2-2, with D perhaps matching TRBD2 (7 bases). V gave up 5 bases and J gave up 1 base, with 11 bases separating them. CDR3 length: 15 amino acids. The germline V gene encodes CDR1 SGHAT and CDR2 FQNNGV. Written as DNA, the CDR3 is TGTGCCAGCAGCCGGGGAGGGGGGAACACCGGGGAGCTGTTTTTT. Protein: CASSRGGGNTGELFF.

The chain has TRBV7-2 and TRBJ1-5; D is unresolved. V was cut by 5 bases and J by 4 bases, with 15 bases left in between. The CDR3 is 15 residues long. Germline V gives CDR1 SGHTA, CDR2 FQGNSA. CDR3 coding DNA: TGTGCCAGCAGCCCGCGGACGGGAACGAATCAGCCCCAGCATTTT. Amino acids: CASSPRTGTNQPQHF.

In its sample, this clone was seen once. The chain links TRBV4-3 to TRBJ1-1, with no clear D. Germline V lookup: CDR1 LGHNA, CDR2 YSLEER. V was clipped by 3 bases and J by 1 base, with 15 bases between them. The CDR3 has 16 residues. The CDR3 is CASSHYLGSENTEAFF. The DNA for the CDR3 is TGCGCCAGCAGCCACTATCTGGGCTCGGAGAACACTGAAGCTTTCTTT.

The chain employs TRBV29-1 and TRBJ1-1; 7 bases map to TRBD1. The CDR3 is 13 amino acids. CDR1 and CDR2 from the germline V gene are SQVTM and ANQGSEA. CDR3 bases: TGCAGGGCCTCCAGGACAGGCGACACTGAAGCTTTCTTT. Protein sequence: CRASRTGDTEAFF.

The CDR3 DNA is TGTGCCAGCAGCTCGATGGGGCAAAAAGGGGGAGCCGAAGCTTTCTTT. As protein: CASSSMGQKGGAEAFF. The chain has TRBV7-8 and TRBJ1-1; D is perhaps TRBD1 (6 bases). CDR1 and CDR2 (germline): SGHVS, FQNEAQ. This CDR3 is built from 16 residues. Trimming left V 4 bases short and J 8 bases short, with 23 bases between.

This clone occurred once. The chain couples TRBV6-1 to TRBJ1-4; 9 nucleotides line up with TRBD1. Trimming at V came to 5 bases and at J to 8 bases, leaving 6 bases not matched to a gene. CDR3 length equals 14 residues. The germline gives CDR1 MNHNS, CDR2 SASEGT. The CDR3 loop reads CASSLTGGKEKLFF. CDR3 sequence (DNA): TGTGCCAGCAGTTTGACAGGGGGAAAGGAAAAACTGTTTTTT.

The J gene is TRBJ2-5, the V gene TRBV5-1, with 9 positions matching TRBD1. CDR3 length equals 14 residues. Germline trimming cut 2 bases from V and 2 bases from J; bases unmatched to any gene: 1. CDR1 SGHRS and CDR2 YFSETQ come from the germline V gene. In nucleotides, the CDR3 is TGCGCCAGCAGCTTTGGACAGGGGCAAGAGACCCAGTACTTC. As protein: CASSFGQGQETQYF.

V usage is TRBV6-5 and J usage is TRBJ2-3, with D possibly being TRBD2 (5 bases). CDR3 length: 14 amino acids. CDR1 MNHEY and CDR2 SVGAGI come from the germline V gene. The germline V and J ends were trimmed by 6 bases and 3 bases, with 13 bases remaining between them. The CDR3 loop is CASSQRRSTDTQYF. For the CDR3, the DNA is TGTGCCAGCAGCCAACGGAGGTCGACAGATACGCAGTATTTT.

The rearrangement links TRBV5-1 to TRBJ2-5; 7 bases fit TRBD2. The CDR3 has 16 amino acids. V shed 2 bases and J 1 base; nucleotides not matched to a gene: 8. The germline gives CDR1 SGHRS, CDR2 YFSETQ. As DNA, the CDR3 is TGCGCCAGCAGCTTTCCGGCGGGGGATTTCCAAGAGACCCAGTACTTC. It encodes CASSFPAGDFQETQYF.

Comment on this clone: The junction departs from the called germline gene at one end, perhaps through a read error. This chain uses TRBV6-1 with TRBJ1-2, with TRBD1 identical over 8 bases. The CDR3 covers 15 residues. CDR1 is MNHNS and CDR2 is SASEGT in the germline V gene. CDR3 residues: CASSDPRTGTHGYPF. CDR3 bases: TGTGCCAGCAGTGACCCCCGGACAGGGACCCATGGCTACCCCTTC.

The chain links TRBV6-6 to TRBJ2-5, with D perhaps TRBD1 (5 bases). The germline gives CDR1 MNHNY, CDR2 SVGAGI (reference sequence). CDR3 length: 13 residues. Trimming pared 3 bases from V and 5 bases from J, leaving 10 bases between. The chain's CDR3 is CASSYKGVETQYF. DNA of the CDR3: TGTGCCAGCAGTTATAAAGGGGTCGAGACCCAGTACTTC.

The sample holds a few counts of this clone. The DNA for the CDR3 is TGTGCCAGCCTTGGTGGGCAGGGGAGTTCACCCCTCCACTTT. This gives the protein CASLGGQGSSPLHF. This chain connects TRBV2 to TRBJ1-6; possibly TRBD1 for D (6 bases). The germline V and J ends were trimmed by 8 bases and 9 bases, with 17 bases remaining between them. This CDR3 has 14 amino acids. CDR1 SNHLY and CDR2 FYNNEI come from the germline V gene.

This clone has just a few counts. J is TRBJ2-2 and V is TRBV28; TRBD1 aligns across 10 bases. Unmatched junction bases numbered 9, after V lost 5 bases and J lost 6 bases. Germline loops: CDR1 MDHEN, CDR2 SYDVKM. The CDR3 covers 16 residues. CDR3 in DNA: TGTGCCAGCAGTCGGCCGGGACAGGGGTTTCCCGGGGAGCTGTTTTTT. It codes for CASSRPGQGFPGELFF. The full variable domain, with the rest looked up from reference TRBV28 and TRBJ2-2, is DVKVTQSSRYLVKRTGEKVFLECVQDMDHENMFWYRQDPGLGLRLIYFSYDVKMKEKGDIPEGYSVSREKKERFSLILESASTNQTSMYLCASSRPGQGFPGELFFGEGSRLTVL.

The chain is built from TRBV2 and TRBJ1-5; no clear D. From germline, CDR1 is SNHLY and CDR2 FYNNEI. Trimming cost V 7 bases and J 7 bases, with 14 bases left between them. The CDR3 runs 13 residues. This CDR3 reads CASTLRVQQPQHF. In nucleotides, the CDR3 is TGTGCCAGCACTTTGAGGGTACAACAGCCCCAGCATTTT.

This clone has only one observation. The J gene is TRBJ1-3, the V gene TRBV6-1, with D unclear. Deletions cut 8 bases from V and 0 bases from J, with 5 bases between. In germline, CDR1 is MNHNS, CDR2 SASEGT. CDR3 size: 12 residues. CDR3 residues: CASSVSGNTIYF. CDR3 nucleotide sequence: TGTGCCAGCTCAGTCTCTGGAAACACCATATATTTT.

The CDR3 sequence: CASRGGGGAGETQYF. The CDR3 DNA is TGTGCCAGCAGGGGAGGCGGGGGGGCGGGAGAGACCCAGTACTTC. The rearrangement joins TRBV2 to TRBJ2-5, with TRBD2 matching 9 bases. The CDR3 sequence is 15 residues long. Germline loops: CDR1 SNHLY, CDR2 FYNNEI. V lost 6 bases to trimming and J lost 4 bases; unmatched junction nucleotides: 9.

The rearrangement joins TRBV28 to TRBJ2-7; no clear D gene. CDR3 length: 13 residues. Germline V gene lookup returns CDR1 MDHEN and CDR2 SYDVKM. The V gene lost 6 bases and the J gene lost 4 bases, with 13 bases spanning the gap. CDR3 in DNA: TGTGCCAGCAGGTATTCGGGTGAATACGAGCAGTACTTC. Translation gives CASRYSGEYEQYF.